The present entry profiles one T cell receptor (beta chain) with its context. In germline, CDR1 is SGHVS, CDR2 FNYEAQ. The CDR3 has 15 amino acids. V lost 1 base and J lost 1, with 9 bases in between. This entry comes from a study of shared clonotypes between healthy human individuals. Generated by immunoSEQ multiplex PCR, the TCRdb table keeps only in-frame clones and is missing some. The sample yields approximately 2.5 million clones, 85% to 95% seen once. Sequenced: naive CD4+ T cells sorted from blood. Regarding subset: CD45RA+ positively selected. The rearrangement links TRBV7-6 to TRBJ2-3; either TRBD1 or TRBD2 may fit D (5 bases each). This sequence was found in a man aged 18 to 30 in good health. CDR3 nucleotides: TGTGCCAGCAGCTTAGGTCGGGGCGGCACAGATACGCAGTATTTT. This encodes CASSLGRGGTDTQYF.